One and the same sample provided the 27 T cell receptor beta chains below, sequenced in a study of shared clonotypes between healthy human individuals (dated by TCRdb to between 2020 and 2021). Libraries came from the immunoSEQ multiplex PCR assay. Imported from immuneACCESS, the table was reduced by TCRdb to in-frame sequences with V and J called. These copies leave out some clones; in studies compared against another copy, an unresolved V gene accounts for under half, and the cause of the remainder is not known. The sample table shows about half a million clones, and 81% are seen once. The ten biggest clones cover about 13% of the sample. Sequencing used PBMCs. The source is a middle-aged woman in good health. Some clones in this sample may be carry-over from other donors' samples.

The V gene is TRBV6-6, the J gene TRBJ2-7; TRBD2 might be the D (5 bases). The CDR3 covers 15 residues. V lost 2 bases and J lost 5, with 16 bases in between. Germline V gives CDR1 MNHNY, CDR2 SVGAGI (reference sequence). The CDR3 region is CASSYPVRVIHEQYF. For the CDR3, the DNA is TGTGCCAGCAGTTACCCCGTGCGGGTGATCCACGAGCAGTACTTC.

As for this clone: Compared with germline, one end of the junction differs, possibly owing to a read error. The chain links TRBV7-2 to TRBJ1-2; D remains ambiguous. The CDR3 has 12 residues. Germline V CDR1 and CDR2: SGHTA, FQGNSA. The CDR3 DNA is TGTGCCGGCAGCTTAGCGGGCTATGGCAACACCTTC. As protein: CAGSLAGYGNTF.

V gene TRBV9 combines with J gene TRBJ2-7; 12 bases align to TRBD2. This CDR3 is built from 14 residues. CDR1 SGDLS and CDR2 YYNGEE come from the germline V gene. V lost 3 bases to trimming and J lost 7 bases; unmatched junction nucleotides: 5. The CDR3 sequence: CASSETSGREEQYF. The CDR3 DNA reads TGTGCCAGCAGCGAGACTAGCGGGAGAGAGGAGCAGTACTTC.

The chain is built from TRBV12-5 and TRBJ1-3; D unresolved. Between the trimmed V and J ends, which lost 1 base and 2 bases, there was a span of 3 bases. Germline V CDR1 and CDR2: LGHNT, FRNRAP. The CDR3 contains 13 residues. In nucleotides, the CDR3 is TGTGCTAGTGGTTTGGAACCTGGAAACACCATATATTTT. Translating it yields CASGLEPGNTIYF.

The V gene is TRBV19, the J gene TRBJ1-4; 7 bases are a match to TRBD1. The CDR3 contains 13 residues. Germline trimming cut 6 bases from V and 5 bases from J; bases unmatched to any gene: 3. Germline V gives CDR1 LNHDA, CDR2 SQIVND (reference sequence). This CDR3 is CASSGTENEKLFF. The CDR3 DNA sequence: TGTGCCAGTAGCGGGACAGAAAATGAAAAACTGTTTTTT. The full variable domain, in which reference TRBV19 and TRBJ1-4 provide the parts outside the CDR3, is DGGITQSPKYLFRKEGQNVTLSCEQNLNHDAMYWYRQDPGQGLRLIYYSQIVNDFQKGDIAEGYSVSREKKESFPLTVTSAQKNPTAFYLCASSGTENEKLFFGSGTQLSVL.

The J gene is TRBJ1-2, the V gene TRBV6-1; the D is unclear. CDR1 and CDR2 from the germline V gene are MNHNS and SASEGT. The CDR3 totals 14 residues. The ends were cut back, 0 bases at V and 5 bases at J, with 10 bases in the middle. The CDR3 spells CASSEAEGWYGYTF. The CDR3 DNA reads as TGTGCCAGCAGTGAAGCGGAGGGTTGGTATGGCTACACCTTC.

The chain carries TRBV6-5 and TRBJ1-2; D not certain. CDR3 length: 13 residues. The V gene lost 1 base and the J gene lost 8 bases, with 11 bases spanning the gap. The V gene's germline CDR1 is MNHEY and CDR2 SVGAGI. CDR3 nucleotides: TGTGCCAGCAGTTACTTGTGGGGATCGGGCTACACCTTC. Translation: CASSYLWGSGYTF.

In its sample, this clone was seen once. The J gene is TRBJ1-5, the V gene TRBV19; TRBD1 aligns across 7 bases. J gave up 2 bases and V 5 bases, and 6 bases lay outside the gene matches. CDR3 length: 15 residues. Germline CDR1 LNHDA, CDR2 SQIVND (reference sequence). CDR3 amino acids: CASSLQGRRNQPQHF. The CDR3 nucleotides are TGTGCCAGTAGTTTACAGGGGAGGCGCAATCAGCCCCAGCATTTT.

This clone was found many times. Other DNA sequences in this sample translate to the same CDR3. V is TRBV18 and J is TRBJ2-5; D gene uncertain. Trimming cost V 8 bases and J 5 bases, with 18 bases left between them. The CDR3 sequence is 14 residues long. Germline values: CDR1 KGHSH, CDR2 LQKENI. The CDR3 DNA sequence: TGTGCCAGCCACACGATATCCTCGCGGGAGACCCAGTACTTC. Translation: CASHTISSRETQYF. Based on the CDR3 plus reference TRBV18 and TRBJ2-5, the full variable domain is NAGVMQNPRHLVRRRGQEARLRCSPMKGHSHVYWYRQLPEEGLKFMVYLQKENIIDESGMPKERFSAEFPKEGPSILRIQQVVRGDSAAYFCASHTISSRETQYFGPGTRLLVL.

This clone turned up a few times. V is TRBV6-5 and J is TRBJ1-2, with 9 bases lining up with TRBD1. J gave up 8 bases and V 5 bases, and 9 bases lay outside the gene matches. Per germline, CDR1 MNHEY and CDR2 SVGAGI. This CDR3 comprises 14 residues. The CDR3 DNA follows: TGTGCCAGCAGTACGTGGGACAGGGCGGGCGGCTACACCTTC. Translating gives CASSTWDRAGGYTF.

The chain links TRBV30 to TRBJ1-1; a possible D gene is TRBD1 (6 bases). The CDR3 extends over 12 amino acids. Trimming pared 1 base from V and 4 bases from J, leaving 7 bases between. Germline-derived CDR1 and CDR2 are GTSNPN and SVGIG (reference sequence). CDR3 bases: TGTGCCTGGAGTGGAGGGGGCACTGAAGCTTTCTTT. This translates into CAWSGGGTEAFF.

This clone was detected once. A far larger clone is one base from this, pointing to a likely read error. This rearrangement joins TRBV28 to TRBJ1-2; no definite D call. The CDR3 has 15 residues. Germline V gene sequence: CDR1 MDHEN, CDR2 SYDVKM. The V and J ends lost 7 bases and 4 bases respectively, with 19 bases between them. The CDR3 spells CASNPEGLLVYGYTF. The DNA for the CDR3 is TGTGCCAGCAACCCGGAGGGCCTGCTAGTCTATGGCTACACCTTC.

The chain has TRBV4-2 and TRBJ1-2; unclear D gene. Germline V gene data show CDR1 as LGHNA and CDR2 as YNFKEQ. The CDR3 runs 14 residues. Trimming pared 0 bases from V and 8 bases from J, leaving 13 bases between. The CDR3 sequence is CASSQESGSRGYTF. The CDR3 DNA reads TGTGCCAGCAGCCAAGAGAGCGGGTCACGGGGCTACACCTTC.

As concerns this clone: Relative to the germline gene, one junction end is altered; a read error may explain this. This chain links TRBV29-1 with TRBJ1-1; TRBD1 is a possible D gene (5 bases). The germline V gene encodes CDR1 SQVTM and CDR2 ANQGSEA. The CDR3 has 13 amino acids. CDR3 nucleotide sequence: TGCAGCGCTGAAAGACAGACGAACACTGAAGCTTTCTTT. This sequence encodes CSAERQTNTEAFF. Full variable domain (rest looked up from reference TRBV29-1 and TRBJ1-1): SAVISQKPSRDICQRGTSLTIQCQVDSQVTMMFWYRQQPGQSLTLIATANQGSEATYESGFVIDKFPISRPNLTFSTLTVSNMSPEDSSIYLCSAERQTNTEAFFGQGTRLTVV.

V and J are TRBV10-3 and TRBJ1-1, with D hard to call. The V gene's germline CDR1 is ENHRY and CDR2 SYGVKD. This CDR3 has 14 residues. The V end was cut by 4 bases, the J end by 5 bases, with 14 bases between. The CDR3 bases are TGTGCCATCAGTGTGGTAGGGTCGAGGACTGAAGCTTTCTTT. Residues: CAISVVGSRTEAFF.

The V call is TRBV18, the J call TRBJ2-3; TRBD2 matches at 7 bases. CDR1 and CDR2 (germline): KGHSH, LQKENI. This CDR3 comprises 15 residues. V shed 1 base and J 3 bases; nucleotides not matched to a gene: 4. CDR3 in amino acids: CASSPQTSRTDTQYF. The CDR3 DNA follows: TGTGCCAGCTCACCACAGACTAGCAGAACAGATACGCAGTATTTT.

This clone was seen once. The chain uses TRBV2 and TRBJ1-5; TRBD1 agrees at 9 bases. CDR1 and CDR2 from the germline V gene are SNHLY and FYNNEI. The CDR3 sequence is 16 residues long. V dropped 3 bases and J dropped 0; count of bases not matched to a gene: 3. CDR3 in DNA: TGTGCCAGCAGTGACCAGACAGGGGGTAGCAATCAGCCCCAGCATTTT. This encodes CASSDQTGGSNQPQHF.

The chain combines TRBV5-1 with TRBJ2-2; 9 bases align to TRBD1. Germline CDR1 and CDR2: SGHRS and YFSETQ. This CDR3 spans 16 amino acids. The V gene end was trimmed by 4 bases and the J gene end by 3 bases; junction bases not matched to a gene: 7. DNA of the CDR3: TGCGCCAGCAGCCGGACAGGGGTTGGTGACACCGGGGAGCTGTTTTTT. This sequence encodes CASSRTGVGDTGELFF.

The rearrangement uses TRBV19 and TRBJ2-7, with TRBD2 matching over 7 bases. The CDR3 contains 15 residues. In germline, CDR1 is LNHDA, CDR2 SQIVND (reference sequence). With V trimmed by 7 bases and J by 0 bases, 9 bases remained unmatched. The CDR3 bases are TGTGCCAGTATTCCACCGGCTAGCGGCTCCTACGAGCAGTACTTC. Translating gives CASIPPASGSYEQYF.

Comments on this clone: One junction end does not reproduce the germline sequence, and a read error may be involved. J is TRBJ2-5 and V is TRBV7-7; TRBD2 matches at 7 bases. CDR1 is SSHAT, CDR2 FNYEAQ, per germline (reference sequence). This CDR3 region has 15 residues. CDR3 region: CASSPRSSGQETQYF. The CDR3 nucleotides are TGTGCTAGCAGCCCCCGATCTAGCGGACAAGAGACCCAGTACTTC.

CDR3 bases: TGTGCCAGCAGCTTAATTAAAAAAACAGATGAGCAGTACTTC. Translating it yields CASSLIKKTDEQYF. The chain is built from TRBV7-3 and TRBJ2-7; D gene uncertain. The V end was cut by 1 base, the J end by 7 bases, with 14 bases between. The CDR3 length is 14 residues. Germline-derived CDR1 and CDR2 are SGHTA and FQGTGA.

This rearrangement joins TRBV15 to TRBJ2-1, with 8 bases lining up with TRBD2. Germline V CDR1 and CDR2: LNHNV, YYDKDF (reference sequence). V lost 5 bases to trimming and J lost 9 bases; unmatched junction nucleotides: 6. The CDR3 contains 13 residues. CDR3 DNA: TGTGCCACCAGCGGACGGACTAGCAGTGAGCAGTTCTTC. This translates into CATSGRTSSEQFF.

Comment on this clone: One base away lies a much larger clone, so this may be a sequencing read error. This sequence joins TRBV10-2 and TRBJ2-1; D is unclear. V was pared by 2 bases and J by 3 bases, with 8 bases between. CDR1 and CDR2 (germline): WSHSY, SAAADI. This CDR3 spans 14 amino acids. The CDR3 is CASSERSYYNEQFF. The DNA for the CDR3 is TGCGCCAGCAGTGAGAGGAGCTACTACAATGAGCAGTTCTTC.

This clone was recorded at least ten times. This rearrangement joins TRBV5-1 to TRBJ1-5; the match to TRBD1 covers 7 bases. From germline, CDR1 is SGHRS and CDR2 YFSETQ. The length of the CDR3 is 15 residues. The V segment lost 0 bases and the J segment 6 bases; nucleotides outside the gene matches: 6. For the CDR3, the DNA is TGCGCCAGCAGCTTGGAAGGGGGCCGGGGTCAGCCCCAGCATTTT. It yields the protein CASSLEGGRGQPQHF. Full variable domain (missing parts from reference TRBV5-1 and TRBJ1-5): KAGVTQTPRYLIKTRGQQVTLSCSPISGHRSVSWYQQTPGQGLQFLFEYFSETQRNKGNFPGRFSGRQFSNSRSEMNVSTLELGDSALYLCASSLEGGRGQPQHFGDGTRLSIL.

The V gene is TRBV27, the J gene TRBJ2-3, with D unclear. V was cut by 8 bases and J by 4 bases, with 7 bases left in between. Per germline, CDR1 MNHEY and CDR2 SMNVEV (reference sequence). This CDR3 has 11 amino acids. CDR3 in amino acids: CASGIPDTQYF. DNA for the CDR3: TGTGCCAGCGGGATCCCAGATACGCAGTATTTT.

The V gene is TRBV15, the J gene TRBJ2-2, with TRBD2 matching over 14 bases. J lost 10 bases, V lost 5 bases, and 9 bases had no gene match. CDR3 size: 16 residues. From germline, CDR1 is LNHNV and CDR2 YYDKDF (reference sequence). The CDR3 coding sequence is TGTGCCACCAGCCCTCGACTAGCGGGAGGGCCTACGGAGCTGTTTTTT. Amino acid sequence: CATSPRLAGGPTELFF.

The V gene is TRBV5-1, the J gene TRBJ1-5; 9 bases align to TRBD1. Germline values: CDR1 SGHRS, CDR2 YFSETQ. This CDR3 region has 16 residues. J gave up 3 bases and V 3 bases, and 7 bases lay outside the gene matches. CDR3 DNA sequence: TGCGCCAGCAGCTGGGGGACAGGGCGGAACAATCAGCCCCAGCATTTT. It encodes CASSWGTGRNNQPQHF.